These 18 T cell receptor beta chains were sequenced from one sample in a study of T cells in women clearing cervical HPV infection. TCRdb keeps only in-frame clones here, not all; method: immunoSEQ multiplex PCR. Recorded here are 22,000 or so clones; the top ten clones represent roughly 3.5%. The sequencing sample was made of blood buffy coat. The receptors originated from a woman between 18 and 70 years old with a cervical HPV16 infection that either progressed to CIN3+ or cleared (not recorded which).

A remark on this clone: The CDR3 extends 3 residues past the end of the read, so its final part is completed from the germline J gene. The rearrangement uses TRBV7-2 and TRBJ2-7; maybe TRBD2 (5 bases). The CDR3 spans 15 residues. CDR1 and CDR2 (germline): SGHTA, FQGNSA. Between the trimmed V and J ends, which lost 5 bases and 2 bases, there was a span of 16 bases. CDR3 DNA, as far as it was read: TGTGCCAGCAGCACCGACGGACTCATCCCCTACGAG. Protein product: CASSTDGLIPYE. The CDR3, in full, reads CASSTDGLIPYEQYF.

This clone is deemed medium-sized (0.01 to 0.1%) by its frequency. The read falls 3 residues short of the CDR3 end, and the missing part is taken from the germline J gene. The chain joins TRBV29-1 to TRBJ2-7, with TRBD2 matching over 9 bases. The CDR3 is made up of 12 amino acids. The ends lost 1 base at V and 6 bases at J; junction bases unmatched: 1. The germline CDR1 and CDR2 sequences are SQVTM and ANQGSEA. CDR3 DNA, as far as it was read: TGCAGCGTTGAAGGGACTAGCGTCGAG. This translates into CSVEGTSVE. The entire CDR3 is CSVEGTSVEQYF.

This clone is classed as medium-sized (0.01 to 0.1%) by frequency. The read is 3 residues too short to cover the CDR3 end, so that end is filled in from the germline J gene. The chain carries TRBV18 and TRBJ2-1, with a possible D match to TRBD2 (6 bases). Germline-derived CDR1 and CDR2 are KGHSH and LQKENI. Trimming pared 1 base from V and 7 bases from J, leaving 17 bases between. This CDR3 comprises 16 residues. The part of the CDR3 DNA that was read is TGTGCCAGCTCACCACAGGGGAGGTCACGGGGGAATGAG. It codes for CASSPQGRSRGNE. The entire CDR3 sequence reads CASSPQGRSRGNEQFF.

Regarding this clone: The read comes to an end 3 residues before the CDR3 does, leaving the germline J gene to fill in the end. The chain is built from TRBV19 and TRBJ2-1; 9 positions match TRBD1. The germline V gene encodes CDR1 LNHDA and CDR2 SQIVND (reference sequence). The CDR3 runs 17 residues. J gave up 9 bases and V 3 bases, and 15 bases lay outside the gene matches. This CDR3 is CASSIEPGQGVRLEQFF. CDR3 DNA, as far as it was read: TGTGCCAGTAGTATTGAGCCGGGACAGGGAGTCCGACTTGAG.

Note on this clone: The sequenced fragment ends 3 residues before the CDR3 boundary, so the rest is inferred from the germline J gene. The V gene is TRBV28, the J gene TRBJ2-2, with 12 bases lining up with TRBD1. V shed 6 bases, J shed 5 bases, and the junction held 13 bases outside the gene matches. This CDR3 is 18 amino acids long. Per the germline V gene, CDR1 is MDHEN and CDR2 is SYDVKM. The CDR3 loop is CASRTGTGGQRGTGELFF. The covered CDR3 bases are TGTGCCAGCAGGACCGGGACAGGGGGCCAGCGGGGGACCGGGGAG.

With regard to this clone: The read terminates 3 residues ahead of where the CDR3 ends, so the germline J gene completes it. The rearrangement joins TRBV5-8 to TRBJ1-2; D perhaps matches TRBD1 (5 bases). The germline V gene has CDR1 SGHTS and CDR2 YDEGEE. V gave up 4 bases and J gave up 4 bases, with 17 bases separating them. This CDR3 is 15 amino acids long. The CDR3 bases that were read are TGTGCCAGCAGCCCGGGGGGAGAGTCCTTCTATGGC. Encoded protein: CASSPGGESFYG. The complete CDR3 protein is CASSPGGESFYGYTF.

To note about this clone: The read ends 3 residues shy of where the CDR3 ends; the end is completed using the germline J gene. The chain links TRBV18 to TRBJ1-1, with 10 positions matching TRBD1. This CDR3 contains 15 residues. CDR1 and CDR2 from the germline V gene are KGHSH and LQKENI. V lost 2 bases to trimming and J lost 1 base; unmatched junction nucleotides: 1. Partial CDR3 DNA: TGTGCCAGCTCACCATGGGACAGGGGGAACACTGAA. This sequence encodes CASSPWDRGNTE. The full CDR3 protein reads CASSPWDRGNTEAFF.

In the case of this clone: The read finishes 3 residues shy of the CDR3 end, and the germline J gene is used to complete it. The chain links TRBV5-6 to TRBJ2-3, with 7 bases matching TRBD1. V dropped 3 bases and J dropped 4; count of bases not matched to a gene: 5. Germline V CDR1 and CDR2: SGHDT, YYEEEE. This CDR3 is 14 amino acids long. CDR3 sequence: CASSSRTGPDTQYF. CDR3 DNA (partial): TGTGCCAGCAGCTCAAGGACAGGCCCAGATACG.

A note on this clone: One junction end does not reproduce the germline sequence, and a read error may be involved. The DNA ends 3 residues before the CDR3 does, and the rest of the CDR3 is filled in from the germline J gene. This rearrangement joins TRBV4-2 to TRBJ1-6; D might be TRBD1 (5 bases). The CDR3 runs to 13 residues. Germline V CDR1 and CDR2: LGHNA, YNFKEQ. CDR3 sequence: CASSPGENSPLHF. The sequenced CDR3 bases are TGCGCCAGCAGCCCGGGGGAGAATTCACCC.

The part of the CDR3 DNA that was read is TGTGCCAGCAGTCCTCCGACAGGGGGCGCTTCTGGGGCCAACGTC. This codes for CASSPPTGGASGANV. The whole CDR3 sequence is CASSPPTGGASGANVLTF. This rearrangement joins TRBV28 to TRBJ2-6, with 10 positions matching TRBD1. The CDR3 end falls 3 residues outside the read, so it is completed with the germline J gene. Unmatched junction bases numbered 8, after V lost 5 bases and J lost 1 base. The CDR3 is 18 residues long. The germline CDR1 and CDR2 sequences are MDHEN and SYDVKM.

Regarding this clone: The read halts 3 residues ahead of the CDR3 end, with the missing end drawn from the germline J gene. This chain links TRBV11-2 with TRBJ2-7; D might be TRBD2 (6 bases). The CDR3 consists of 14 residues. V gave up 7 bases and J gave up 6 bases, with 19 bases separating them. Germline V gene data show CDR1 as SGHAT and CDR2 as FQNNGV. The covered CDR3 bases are TGTGCCAGCACACCTATGGGGGGAAGTCGCGAG. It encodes CASTPMGGSRE. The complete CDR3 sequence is CASTPMGGSREQYF.

Incomplete CDR3 DNA: TGCAGTGCTACTACTAGCGGGGCTAGCACAGATACG. Protein sequence: CSATTSGASTDT. The CDR3 as a whole reads CSATTSGASTDTQYF. The genes are TRBV20-1 and TRBJ2-3, with TRBD2 identical over 10 bases. Sequencing ends 3 residues short of the CDR3 end; the germline J gene provides the rest. The junction had 4 bases not matched to a gene; V was cut back by 4 bases and J by 0 bases. The CDR3 has 15 residues. Germline CDR1 is DFQATT and CDR2 is SNEGSKA (reference sequence).

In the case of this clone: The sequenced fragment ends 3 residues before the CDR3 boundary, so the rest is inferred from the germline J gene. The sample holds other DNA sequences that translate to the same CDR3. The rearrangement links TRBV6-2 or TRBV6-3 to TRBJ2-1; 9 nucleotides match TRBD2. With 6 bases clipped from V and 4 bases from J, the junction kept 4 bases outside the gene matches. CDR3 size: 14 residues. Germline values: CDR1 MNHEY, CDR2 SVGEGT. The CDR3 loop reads CASRGLARYNEQFF. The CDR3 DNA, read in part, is TGTGCCAGCAGGGGACTAGCCCGTTACAATGAG.

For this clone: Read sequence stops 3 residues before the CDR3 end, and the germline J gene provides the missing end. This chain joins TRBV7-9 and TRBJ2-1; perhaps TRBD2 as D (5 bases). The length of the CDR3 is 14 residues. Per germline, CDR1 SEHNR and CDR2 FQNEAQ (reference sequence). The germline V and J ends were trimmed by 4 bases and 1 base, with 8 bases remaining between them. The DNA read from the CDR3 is TGTGCCAGCAGCTCTAGGACTTCCTACAATGAG. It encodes CASSSRTSYNE. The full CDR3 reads CASSSRTSYNEQFF.

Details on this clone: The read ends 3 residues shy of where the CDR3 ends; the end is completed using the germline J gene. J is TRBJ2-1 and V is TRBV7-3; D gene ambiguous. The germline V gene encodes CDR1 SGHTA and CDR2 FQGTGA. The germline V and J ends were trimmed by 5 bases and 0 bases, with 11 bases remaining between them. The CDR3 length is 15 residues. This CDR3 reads CASSPPGSSYNEQFF. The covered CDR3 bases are TGTGCCAGCAGCCCGCCCGGTAGCTCCTACAATGAG.

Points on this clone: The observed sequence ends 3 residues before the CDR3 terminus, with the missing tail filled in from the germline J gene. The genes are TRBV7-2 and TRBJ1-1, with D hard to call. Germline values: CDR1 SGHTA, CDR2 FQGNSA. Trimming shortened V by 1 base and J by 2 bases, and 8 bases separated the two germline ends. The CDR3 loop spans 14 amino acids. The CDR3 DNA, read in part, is TGTGCCAGCAGCTTAGGTGAGGCTAACACTGAA. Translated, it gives CASSLGEANTE. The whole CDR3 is CASSLGEANTEAFF.

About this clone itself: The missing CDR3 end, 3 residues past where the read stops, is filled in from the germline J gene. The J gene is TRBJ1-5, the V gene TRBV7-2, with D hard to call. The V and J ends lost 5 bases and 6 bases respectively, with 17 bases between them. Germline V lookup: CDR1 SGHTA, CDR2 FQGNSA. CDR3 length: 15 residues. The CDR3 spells CASSQELIKGQPQHF. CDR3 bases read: TGTGCCAGCAGCCAGGAATTAATTAAAGGTCAGCCC. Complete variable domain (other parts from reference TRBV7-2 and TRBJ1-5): GAGVSQSPSNKVTEKGKDVELRCDPISGHTALYWYRQSLGQGLEFLIYFQGNSAPDKSGLPSDRFSAERTGGSVSTLTIQRTQQEDSAVYLCASSQELIKGQPQHFGDGTRLSIL.

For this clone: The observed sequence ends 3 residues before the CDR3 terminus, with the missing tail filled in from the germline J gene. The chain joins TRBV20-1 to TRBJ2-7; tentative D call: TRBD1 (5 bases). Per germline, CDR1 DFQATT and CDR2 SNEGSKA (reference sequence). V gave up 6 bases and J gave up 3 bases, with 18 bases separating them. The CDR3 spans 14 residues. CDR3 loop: CSASLRGQLYEQYF. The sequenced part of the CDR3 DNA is TGCAGTGCGTCTCTAAGGGGCCAACTCTACGAG.